This passage covers 24 T cell receptor beta chains from one sample sequenced in a study of cytomegalovirus exposure and HLA in healthy donors. The PCR had 60 Vbeta and 13 Jbeta primers. Assay used: immunoSEQ multiplex PCR; TCRdb lists only in-frame clones, some missing. The profile shows 130,000 or so clones, more than 60% of them singletons. The specimen sequenced was PBMCs. The receptors were sampled from a woman aged 45-65 years in good health and CMV-seropositive.

This clone was counted only a few times. This sequence joins TRBV9 and TRBJ2-7; weak D call: TRBD2 (6 bases). Germline assignment: CDR1 SGDLS and CDR2 YYNGEE. The V end was cut by 3 bases, the J end by 5 bases, with 15 bases between. This CDR3 is built from 14 residues. The CDR3 DNA follows: TGTGCCAGCAGCGCAGGACTATTCATTCACGAGCAGTACTTC. It is translated as CASSAGLFIHEQYF.

This clone showed up just once. The chain couples TRBV18 to TRBJ1-5; 11 bases are shared with TRBD1. The CDR3 runs 14 residues. With 3 bases clipped from V and 9 bases from J, the junction kept 4 bases outside the gene matches. CDR1 is KGHSH and CDR2 is LQKENI in the germline V gene. The CDR3 nucleotides read TGTGCCAGCTCACCTGGGACAGGGGGTCGGCCCCAGCATTTT. This translates into CASSPGTGGRPQHF.

The V call is TRBV5-1, the J call TRBJ1-5; TRBD1 aligns across 8 bases. The trim removed 4 bases at V and 4 bases at J, leaving 1 base unmatched. CDR1 is SGHRS and CDR2 is YFSETQ in the germline V gene. The CDR3 sequence is 13 residues long. The CDR3 DNA follows: TGCGCCAGCAGCGGACAGGGAAATCAGCCCCAGCATTTT. Its translation is CASSGQGNQPQHF.

The chain combines TRBV6-1 with TRBJ2-1; D is possibly TRBD2 (5 bases). The V end lost 2 bases, the J end lost 6 bases, and 8 bases lay between the germline ends. Germline CDR1 and CDR2: MNHNS and SASEGT. The CDR3 is 13 residues long. The CDR3 sequence: CASSESGSNEQFF. The CDR3 bases are TGTGCCAGCAGTGAATCTGGGAGCAATGAGCAGTTCTTC.

The chain carries TRBV9 and TRBJ1-1, with D possibly being TRBD1 (5 bases). The CDR3 has 15 residues. Germline V gives CDR1 SGDLS, CDR2 YYNGEE. Deletions cut 3 bases from V and 0 bases from J, with 12 bases between. CDR3 bases: TGTGCCAGCAGCGCGGGACTTCTCATGAACACTGAAGCTTTCTTT. It translates to CASSAGLLMNTEAFF.

V usage is TRBV27 and J usage is TRBJ1-6; TRBD1 aligns across 7 bases. Germline loops: CDR1 MNHEY, CDR2 SMNVEV (reference sequence). This CDR3 comprises 17 residues. V lost 5 bases to trimming and J lost 2 bases; unmatched junction nucleotides: 9. In DNA, the CDR3 is TGTGCCAGCAGTAACCGATACAGGGGCACCTATAATTCACCCCTCCACTTT. It yields the protein CASSNRYRGTYNSPLHF.

The J gene is TRBJ1-1, the V gene TRBV30; D is unclear. The CDR3 is made up of 14 amino acids. V dropped 2 bases and J dropped 2 bases, with 12 bases sitting between them. CDR1 and CDR2 (germline): GTSNPN, SVGIG (reference sequence). The CDR3 protein is CAWSPPGLNTEAFF. CDR3 sequence (DNA): TGTGCCTGGAGTCCGCCTGGACTTAACACTGAAGCTTTCTTT.

The chain couples TRBV13 to TRBJ2-2; 14 bases are a match to TRBD2. Germline CDR1 and CDR2: PRHDT and FYEKMQ (reference sequence). The trim removed 1 base at V and 6 bases at J, leaving 10 bases unmatched. The CDR3 runs to 19 residues. CDR3 protein: CASSLVAGTSGSKAGELFF. The CDR3 DNA reads TGTGCCAGCAGCTTAGTGGCCGGGACTAGCGGGAGTAAAGCCGGGGAGCTGTTTTTT.

The chain has TRBV10-3 and TRBJ2-5, with TRBD2 matching 7 bases. J gave up 3 bases and V 3 bases, and 4 bases lay outside the gene matches. CDR3 length: 14 residues. Germline-derived CDR1 and CDR2 are ENHRY and SYGVKD. The CDR3: CAISEWGGKETQYF. DNA of the CDR3: TGTGCCATCAGTGAATGGGGGGGAAAAGAGACCCAGTACTTC.

The chain carries TRBV5-1 and TRBJ1-6; D remains ambiguous. Germline CDR1 and CDR2: SGHRS and YFSETQ. This CDR3 spans 15 amino acids. Deletions cut 0 bases from V and 8 bases from J, with 12 bases between. CDR3: CASSLEEETYSPLHF. Here the CDR3 DNA reads TGCGCCAGCAGCTTGGAGGAGGAAACCTATTCACCCCTCCACTTT.

The J gene is TRBJ1-5, the V gene TRBV28; maybe TRBD1 (6 bases). Germline CDR1 is MDHEN and CDR2 is SYDVKM. The V end lost 5 bases, the J end lost 5 bases, and 13 bases lay between the germline ends. The CDR3 covers 14 residues. The CDR3 loop is CASSPGDNYQPQHF. CDR3 nucleotides: TGTGCCAGCAGTCCCGGGGACAATTATCAGCCCCAGCATTTT.

The rearrangement joins TRBV2 to TRBJ2-2; 7 positions match TRBD1. CDR1 and CDR2 (germline): SNHLY, FYNNEI. This CDR3 contains 13 residues. The J segment lost 8 bases and the V segment lost 7 bases, leaving 7 bases of the junction unmatched. Written as DNA, the CDR3 is TGTGCCAGCACCGGACAGGCGGATGGGGAGCTGTTTTTT. This encodes CASTGQADGELFF.

About this clone itself: One junction end does not reproduce the germline sequence, and a read error may be involved. The rearrangement links TRBV7-2 to TRBJ2-4; 8 bases align to TRBD1. The CDR3 length is 13 residues. Germline V gene sequence: CDR1 SGHTA, CDR2 FQGNSA. The chain's CDR3 is CASSDADPGQEDF. Here the CDR3 DNA reads TGTGCCAGCAGCGACGCTGACCCGGGACAGGAGGATTTC. The full variable domain, with the rest looked up from reference TRBV7-2 and TRBJ2-4, is GAGVSQSPSNKVTEKGKDVELRCDPISGHTALYWYRQSLGQGLEFLIYFQGNSAPDKSGLPSDRFSAERTGGSVSTLTIQRTQQEDSAVYLCASSDADPGQEDFGAGTRLSVL.

In this sample, this clone turned up a few times. The V call is TRBV23-1, the J call TRBJ1-5, with 9 bases identical to TRBD1. TRBV23-1 is noted as an ORF with a role that remains uncertain. With V trimmed by 6 bases and J by 0 bases, 12 bases remained unmatched. The CDR3 is 18 residues long. The CDR3 is CASSKTGGPMTSNQPQHF. The DNA of the CDR3 is TGCGCCAGCAGCAAGACAGGGGGTCCTATGACTAGCAATCAGCCCCAGCATTTT.

The gene calls are TRBV4-2 and TRBJ2-7; TRBD1 might be the D (6 bases). The CDR3 is made up of 16 amino acids. Germline V gives CDR1 LGHNA, CDR2 YNFKEQ. V gave up 1 base and J gave up 1 base, with 14 bases separating them. CDR3 nucleotides: TGTGCCAGCAGCCAAGGCGGTACAGGGAAATCCTACGAGCAGTACTTC. It yields the protein CASSQGGTGKSYEQYF.

In its sample, this clone was seen once. This rearrangement joins TRBV7-9 to TRBJ2-7; D unresolved. This CDR3 has 14 residues. The V and J ends lost 4 bases and 2 bases respectively, with 12 bases between them. The germline V gene has CDR1 SEHNR and CDR2 FQNEAQ (reference sequence). For the CDR3, the DNA is TGTGCCAGCAGCTCAGTATTAGCCGCCTACGAGCAGTACTTC. Its translation: CASSSVLAAYEQYF.

The rearrangement joins TRBV11-2 to TRBJ2-2, with 7 bases that match TRBD1. The CDR3 consists of 16 residues. The V gene end was trimmed by 10 bases and the J gene end by 2 bases; junction bases not matched to a gene: 13. Germline V gives CDR1 SGHAT, CDR2 FQNNGV. The CDR3 DNA follows: TGTGCCACCCGCAAAACGACAGGGCTTAACACCGGGGAGCTGTTTTTT. Its translation: CATRKTTGLNTGELFF. The full variable domain, in which reference TRBV11-2 and TRBJ2-2 provide the parts outside the CDR3, is EAGVAQSPRYKIIEKRQSVAFWCNPISGHATLYWYQQILGQGPKLLIQFQNNGVVDDSQLPKDRFSAERLKGVDSTLKIQPAKLEDSAVYLCATRKTTGLNTGELFFGEGSRLTVL.

The CDR3 reads CASSYGRWGDQPQHF. The CDR3 DNA follows: TGTGCCAGCAGCTACGGGAGATGGGGAGACCAGCCCCAGCATTTT. The chain couples TRBV7-2 to TRBJ1-5; D unresolved. The CDR3 totals 15 residues. Looked up from germline, CDR1 is SGHTA and CDR2 is FQGNSA. With 4 bases removed from V and 7 bases from J, the gap between germline ends came to 17 bases.

The gene calls are TRBV5-4 and TRBJ1-3; D ambiguous. V was cut by 2 bases and J by 0 bases, with 6 bases left in between. This CDR3 region has 14 residues. The germline V gene has CDR1 SGHNT and CDR2 YYREEE (reference sequence). The CDR3 protein is CASSFYSSGNTIYF. CDR3 nucleotide sequence: TGTGCCAGCAGCTTTTACAGCTCTGGAAACACCATATATTTT.

The J gene is TRBJ2-4, the V gene TRBV2; weak D call: TRBD2 (6 bases). Germline-derived CDR1 and CDR2 are SNHLY and FYNNEI. This CDR3 has 18 residues. V was shortened by 0 bases and J by 8 bases, with 23 bases between the two germline ends. The CDR3 loop is CASSEAYGTGGPADIQYF. DNA of the CDR3: TGTGCCAGCAGTGAAGCGTATGGGACTGGCGGCCCGGCGGACATTCAGTACTTC.

The chain carries TRBV9 and TRBJ1-2, with TRBD1 matching 7 bases. The germline CDR1 and CDR2 sequences are SGDLS and YYNGEE. The CDR3 is 17 residues long. Unmatched junction bases numbered 15, after V lost 3 bases and J lost 4 bases. The CDR3 is CASSAAQGQNGLYGYTF. The CDR3 DNA is TGTGCCAGCAGCGCTGCACAGGGGCAAAATGGTCTCTATGGCTACACCTTC.

The gene calls are TRBV6-5 and TRBJ2-3; D remains ambiguous. V shed 0 bases and J shed 5 bases, with 12 bases lying between them. Germline CDR1 is MNHEY and CDR2 is SVGAGI. This CDR3 contains 15 residues. CDR3 residues: CASSYSLPAGDTQYF. For the CDR3, the DNA is TGTGCCAGCAGTTACTCCTTGCCTGCCGGAGATACGCAGTATTTT.

There are a few counts of this clone. The chain employs TRBV29-1 and TRBJ1-2, with 9 bases lining up with TRBD1. Losses at the gene ends were 8 bases for V and 4 bases for J; bases not matched to a gene: 5. This CDR3 contains 12 residues. Germline CDR1 SQVTM, CDR2 ANQGSEA. The CDR3 coding sequence is TGCAGCTTCCTGACAGGGGGCTATGGCTACACCTTC. It specifies CSFLTGGYGYTF.

As concerns this clone: At one end, the junction sequence differs from germline, possibly due to a read error. V usage is TRBV7-7 and J usage is TRBJ2-2; 7 nucleotides line up with TRBD1. The CDR3 has 15 residues. Germline V gives CDR1 SSHAT, CDR2 FNYEAQ (reference sequence). DNA for the CDR3: TGTGCTAGCAGCGCGACAGGGTCGGGCACCGGGGAGCTGTTTTTT. Translating gives CASSATGSGTGELFF. The entire variable domain, with the rest obtained from reference TRBV7-7 and TRBJ2-2, is as follows: GAGVSQSPRYKVTKRGQDVTLRCDPISSHATLYWYQQALGQGPEFLTYFNYEAQPDKSGLPSDRFSAERPEGSISTLTIQRTEQRDSAMYRCASSATGSGTGELFFGEGSRLTVL.